This is a list of T cell receptor beta chains from one sample in a study of blood T cell repertoires in COVID-19. The data were produced by immunoSEQ multiplex PCR, yet TCRdb's version contains in-frame clones alone and is incomplete. The sample contains around 64,000 clones, roughly 87% of which appear only once. Source material: peripheral blood. The source is a woman older than 75 with acute or convalescent COVID-19. Both conserved end residues are part of each CDR3. A D gene is named only where the DNA matches it firmly. Size values are once, few and many counts, or a class for expanded clones, and some rows have none.

size,D,V,J,CDR3,DNA
NA,TRBD1,TRBV5-4,TRBJ1-1,CASSKGQGALTEAFF,TGTGCCAGCAGCAAAGGACAGGGGGCGCTTACTGAAGCTTTCTTT
NA,NA,TRBV2,TRBJ2-5,CATSPEETQYF,TGTGCTACAAGTCCCGAAGAGACCCAGTACTTC
NA,NA,TRBV28,TRBJ1-2,CASRGGRGYGYTF,TGTGCCAGCAGAGGGGGTAGGGGTTATGGCTACACCTTC
NA,TRBD2,TRBV7-2,TRBJ2-7,CASSLVVAGGEQYF,TGTGCCAGCAGCTTAGTTGTAGCGGGGGGTGAGCAGTACTTC
NA,TRBD1,TRBV2,TRBJ1-6,CASSELPRQGIPLHF,TGTGCCAGCAGTGAACTTCCGAGACAGGGAATTCCCCTCCACTTT
few,NA,TRBV11-2,TRBJ1-6,CASSPNLAYYNSPLHF,TGTGCCAGCAGCCCAAACTTAGCCTACTATAATTCACCCCTCCACTTT
once,NA,TRBV30,TRBJ1-6,CAWRRGSPLHF,TGTGCCTGGAGACGGGGTTCACCCCTCCACTTT
once,NA,TRBV15,TRBJ2-7,CATSRDHVARDEQYF,TGTGCCACCAGCAGAGATCACGTGGCCAGGGACGAGCAGTACTTC
NA,NA,TRBV28,TRBJ1-1,CASQGLPRSTEAFF,TGTGCCAGCCAGGGGCTACCTAGGAGCACTGAAGCTTTCTTT
NA,TRBD1,TRBV5-1,TRBJ2-2,CASSPPGQGNTGELFF,TGCGCCAGCAGCCCGCCGGGACAGGGTAACACCGGGGAGCTGTTTTTT
NA,TRBD2,TRBV3-1/TRBV3-2,TRBJ2-2,CARRQDGWGGAGELFF,TGTGCCCGCCGCCAAGATGGTTGGGGGGGGGCCGGGGAGCTGTTTTTT
few,TRBD1,TRBV9,TRBJ1-4,CASSSRDRGNEKLFF,TGTGCCAGCAGCTCCAGGGACAGGGGGAACGAAAAACTGTTTTTT
NA,NA,TRBV6-2/TRBV6-3,TRBJ1-3,CASSYQVPTGNTIYF,TGTGCCAGCAGTTATCAGGTACCGACTGGAAACACCATATATTTT
NA,NA,TRBV5-1,TRBJ1-1,CASSVDIGGAAEAFF,TGCGCCAGCAGCGTCGACATAGGAGGCGCGGCTGAAGCTTTCTTT
NA,TRBD2,TRBV10-3,TRBJ2-1,CAIRGAGALNEQFF,TGTGCCATCAGAGGAGCGGGGGCCCTCAATGAGCAGTTCTTC
NA,NA,TRBV27,TRBJ1-4,CASSLFTTNEKLFF,TGTGCCAGCAGTTTATTTACAACTAATGAAAAACTGTTTTTT
NA,NA,TRBV28,TRBJ1-2,CASSFVQGYGYTF,TGTGCCAGCAGTTTTGTGCAGGGCTATGGCTACACCTTC
NA,NA,TRBV19,TRBJ1-3,CASSAYTGNSGNTIYF,TGTGCCAGTAGTGCCTATACAGGGAACTCTGGAAACACCATATATTTT
few,NA,TRBV18,TRBJ2-5,CASTRVQAYQETQYF,TGTGCCAGCACCCGGGTACAGGCGTACCAAGAGACCCAGTACTTC
NA,TRBD1,TRBV18,TRBJ2-7,CASSPGTGGNEQYF,TGTGCCAGCTCACCCGGGACAGGGGGTAACGAGCAGTACTTC
NA,NA,TRBV7-9,TRBJ1-4,CATRRGSANEKLFF,TGTGCCACGCGCCGGGGGTCTGCTAATGAAAAACTGTTTTTT
NA,TRBD1,TRBV25-1,TRBJ1-6,CASSESERTGFNSPLHF,TGTGCCAGCAGTGAAAGTGAACGGACAGGTTTTAATTCACCCCTCCACTTT
NA,NA,TRBV6-1,TRBJ2-2,CASSEDRATNTGELFF,TGTGCCAGCAGTGAAGACAGGGCCACGAACACCGGGGAGCTGTTTTTT
NA,TRBD2,TRBV3-1/TRBV3-2,TRBJ2-1,CASSSGLAGRYEQFF,TGTGCCAGCAGCTCGGGACTAGCGGGAAGGTATGAGCAGTTCTTC
NA,NA,TRBV9,TRBJ1-1,CASSPATLNTEAFF,TGTGCCAGCAGCCCCGCGACACTGAACACTGAAGCTTTCTTT
NA,TRBD1,TRBV6-5,TRBJ1-6,CASRLNRGEDSPLHF,TGTGCCAGCAGATTGAACAGGGGGGAGGATTCACCCCTCCACTTT
NA,TRBD2,TRBV5-1,TRBJ2-7,CASSWGEGPYEQYF,TGCGCCAGCAGCTGGGGGGAGGGACCCTACGAGCAGTACTTC
once,NA,TRBV21-1,TRBJ2-3,CASSKGGSGTQYF,TGTGCCAGCAGCAAGGGGGGTTCGGGTACGCAGTATTTT
NA,TRBD1,TRBV28,TRBJ2-3,CAIQTGDRPDTQYF,TGTGCCATACAGACAGGGGATCGCCCAGATACGCAGTATTTT
NA,TRBD1,TRBV10-3,TRBJ1-2,CAIRAGTEYGYTF,TGTGCCATCAGAGCCGGGACAGAGTATGGCTACACCTTC
NA,TRBD2,TRBV19,TRBJ2-3,CASSPGGISTDTQYF,TGTGCCAGTAGTCCCGGGGGGATCAGCACAGATACGCAGTATTTT
NA,NA,TRBV2,TRBJ1-1,CASRRNQGSANTEAFF,TGTGCCAGCAGGAGAAATCAGGGGTCGGCTAACACTGAAGCTTTCTTT
NA,NA,TRBV21-1,TRBJ2-3,CASSKGRVFTQYF,TGTGCCAGCAGCAAAGGTCGGGTTTTTACGCAGTATTTT
NA,TRBD1,TRBV24-1,TRBJ2-3,CATSETDREADTQYF,TGTGCCACCAGTGAAACGGACAGGGAGGCGGATACGCAGTATTTT
NA,TRBD1,TRBV30,TRBJ1-5,CAWTTGGQPQHF,TGTGCCTGGACAACAGGGGGACAGCCCCAGCATTTT
NA,TRBD1,TRBV5-1,TRBJ2-4,CASSETGSKNIQYF,TGCGCCAGCAGCGAGACAGGGAGCAAAAACATTCAGTACTTC
NA,TRBD2,TRBV7-9,TRBJ2-1,CASRAGGFDNEQFF,TGTGCCAGCAGGGCGGGAGGGTTCGACAATGAGCAGTTCTTC
NA,TRBD1,TRBV5-6,TRBJ1-6,CASRDRGLQNSPLHF,TGTGCCAGCCGGGACAGGGGGCTTCAAAATTCACCCCTCCACTTT
few,NA,TRBV7-9,TRBJ2-2,CASSLRGNTGELFF,TGTGCCAGCAGCCTCAGGGGGAACACCGGGGAGCTGTTTTTT
NA,TRBD1,TRBV18,TRBJ1-5,CASSPTGYGNQPQHF,TGTGCCAGCTCACCGACAGGGTACGGCAATCAGCCCCAGCATTTT
NA,NA,TRBV30,TRBJ1-1,CAWSGQLLNTEAFF,TGTGCCTGGAGTGGACAGCTATTGAACACTGAAGCTTTCTTT
NA,TRBD2,TRBV5-1,TRBJ2-1,CASSLLASGNEQFF,TGCGCCAGCAGCTTGTTGGCTAGCGGCAATGAGCAGTTCTTC
NA,NA,TRBV5-1,TRBJ1-1,CASMRGAGNTEAFF,TGCGCCAGTATGCGGGGCGCGGGGAACACTGAAGCTTTCTTT
once,NA,TRBV28,TRBJ2-3,CASSLWGPSGSTDTQYF,TGTGCCAGCAGTTTATGGGGGCCCTCAGGCAGCACAGATACGCAGTATTTT
NA,TRBD2,TRBV28,TRBJ2-1,CASSYRGDYNEQFF,TGTGCCAGCAGTTACCGGGGGGATTACAATGAGCAGTTCTTC
NA,NA,TRBV9,TRBJ1-6,CASSSPGSPLHF,TGTGCCAGCAGCTCCCCCGGTTCACCCCTCCACTTT
NA,TRBD2,TRBV16,TRBJ2-7,CASSQLGLAYEQYF,TGTGCCAGCAGCCAACTGGGACTAGCCTACGAGCAGTACTTC
NA,TRBD1,TRBV28,TRBJ2-6,CASSPSGTGGFSGANVLTF,TGTGCCAGCAGTCCCTCCGGGACAGGGGGATTCTCTGGGGCCAACGTCCTGACTTTC
NA,NA,TRBV7-9,TRBJ2-7,CASSAAGGSYEQYF,TGTGCCAGCAGCGCGGCAGGAGGGTCCTACGAGCAGTACTTC
NA,NA,TRBV29-1,TRBJ1-1,CSVAGRRLNTEAFF,TGCAGCGTTGCTGGGAGAAGATTGAACACTGAAGCTTTCTTT
NA,TRBD2,TRBV3-1/TRBV3-2,TRBJ2-7,CASSQGTSGGAPGEQYF,TGTGCCAGCAGCCAGGGGACTAGCGGGGGGGCCCCTGGCGAGCAGTACTTC
NA,TRBD1,TRBV4-1,TRBJ1-2,CASSQEFTGTGNSYTF,TGCGCCAGCAGCCAAGAATTTACCGGGACAGGGAATAGCTACACCTTC
NA,NA,TRBV27,TRBJ2-7,CASSLWNLRGPSEQYF,TGTGCCAGCAGTTTATGGAACCTCCGGGGTCCCTCCGAGCAGTACTTC
NA,TRBD2,TRBV5-1,TRBJ2-1,CASSAGLAGYEQFF,TGCGCCAGCAGTGCGGGACTAGCGGGATATGAGCAGTTCTTC
NA,TRBD1,TRBV7-2,TRBJ1-1,CASSLYRGREAFF,TGTGCCAGCAGCTTGTACAGGGGGCGCGAAGCTTTCTTT
NA,NA,TRBV9,TRBJ1-5,CASSIEDSNQPQHF,TGTGCCAGCAGTATAGAGGATAGCAATCAGCCCCAGCATTTT
NA,NA,TRBV7-9,TRBJ1-1,CASSSNRAWAAFF,TGTGCCAGCAGCTCAAACAGGGCCTGGGCGGCTTTCTTT
NA,NA,TRBV6-5,TRBJ2-5,CASIDSGKETQYF,TGTGCCAGCATTGACTCCGGGAAAGAGACCCAGTACTTC
few,NA,TRBV7-2,TRBJ2-1,CASSLIAGSYNEQFF,TGTGCCAGCAGCTTAATAGCCGGCTCCTACAATGAGCAGTTCTTC
NA,NA,TRBV29-1,TRBJ2-7,CSVGTAYEQYF,TGCAGCGTTGGGACAGCCTACGAGCAGTACTTC